Sequencing of this T cell receptor (beta chain) was carried out in a study of cytomegalovirus exposure and HLA in healthy donors. Looking at the study overall: T cells numbering around 200 million yielded 117 million unique TCR beta sequences in an earlier analysis. Findings and limits, study-wide: V- and J-gene trimming of TCR beta was linked (in a later analysis) to a missense DCLRE1C variant. Sequencing depth roughly uniform across donors was assumed in presence/absence analyses.

PCR was performed using 60 Vbeta and 13 Jbeta primers. The table came from immunoSEQ multiplex PCR; TCRdb's copy has only in-frame clones and leaves some out. This table holds more than 95,000 clones, 65% to 90% found once. A note on this clone: The antigen remains undetermined.

Those who donated were healthy bone marrow donors. This clonotype was obtained from a woman aged 30 to 39 in good health and CMV-seronegative. Sequences were obtained from PBMCs.

CDR3 sequence reads: CASSIQGSEAFF. The CDR3 coding sequence is TGTGCCAGTAGTATACAGGGGTCTGAAGCTTTCTTT. The rearrangement links TRBV19 to TRBJ1-1; possibly TRBD1 for D (6 bases). CDR3 length: 12 amino acids. CDR1 and CDR2 (germline): LNHDA, SQIVND (reference sequence). Trimming stripped 2 bases from V and 6 bases from J, with 7 bases between.